This T cell receptor beta chain stems from a study of blood T cell repertoires in COVID-19. This clone appeared a single time. V was pared by 10 bases and J by 8 bases, with 14 bases between. Germline V gives CDR1 ENHRY, CDR2 SYGVKD. This CDR3 has 11 amino acids. Assay used: immunoSEQ multiplex PCR; TCRdb lists only in-frame clones, some missing. The table shows over 100,000 clones, with around 80% occurring only once. The chain recombines TRBV10-3 with TRBJ1-1, with a tentative D call TRBD1 (5 bases). Source material: peripheral blood. This TCR came from a human donor in a cohort sampled during active or convalescent COVID-19. This CDR3 is CASGTGIEAFF. CDR3 DNA: TGTGCCAGCGGGACGGGGATCGAAGCTTTCTTT.